Presented here are 6 T cell receptor beta chains from one specimen sequenced in a study of blood T cell repertoires in COVID-19. Generated by immunoSEQ multiplex PCR, the TCRdb table keeps only in-frame clones and is missing some. The sample holds about 210,000 clones, 80% to 90% seen once. Sequenced sample: peripheral blood. The receptors originated from a woman between 45 and 60 years old with active or convalescent COVID-19.

The V gene is TRBV18, the J gene TRBJ1-1; 8 bases match TRBD1. The CDR3 runs to 14 residues. Trimming cost V 6 bases and J 1 base; bases outside gene matches: 4. Germline assignment: CDR1 KGHSH and CDR2 LQKENI. CDR3 bases: TGTGCCAGCTCCCGCGACAGGGGGAACACTGAAGCTTTCTTT. Its translation: CASSRDRGNTEAFF.

The rearrangement joins TRBV11-2 to TRBJ2-7; 8 nucleotides align to TRBD1. The V and J ends lost 8 bases and 3 bases, in that order; junction bases with no gene match: 6. Germline V gene lookup returns CDR1 SGHAT and CDR2 FQNNGV. This CDR3 has 13 residues. CDR3 residues: CASGTGLNYEQYF. In DNA form, the CDR3 reads TGTGCCAGCGGGACAGGTTTAAACTACGAGCAGTACTTC.

The rearrangement links TRBV7-2 to TRBJ2-6, with TRBD2 identical over 16 bases. V shed 8 bases, J shed 2 bases, and the junction held 0 bases outside the gene matches. From germline, CDR1 is SGHTA and CDR2 FQGNSA. The CDR3 has 16 amino acids. CDR3 DNA: TGTGCCAGCGGGACTAGCGGGGGGGCTGGGGCCAACGTCCTGACTTTC. This codes for CASGTSGGAGANVLTF.

The chain uses TRBV18 and TRBJ1-2, with TRBD1 identical over 8 bases. Germline assignment: CDR1 KGHSH and CDR2 LQKENI. After removal of 6 bases from V and 2 bases from J, the junction contained 11 bases not matched to a gene. There are 16 residues in the CDR3. CDR3 in amino acids: CASSPSSGQVNYGYTF. DNA of the CDR3: TGTGCCAGCTCTCCATCTTCGGGACAGGTGAACTATGGCTACACCTTC.

A word on this clone: The identical CDR3 is also encoded by other nucleotide sequences in the sample. V is TRBV18 and J is TRBJ1-2; 8 nucleotides line up with TRBD1. J gave up 4 bases and V 3 bases, and 1 base lay outside the gene matches. This CDR3 comprises 13 residues. Germline V gene lookup returns CDR1 KGHSH and CDR2 LQKENI. The chain's CDR3 is CASSPDRVYGYTF. The CDR3 DNA reads as TGTGCCAGCTCACCGGACAGGGTCTATGGCTACACCTTC.

This clone was detected only once. The genes are TRBV6-5 and TRBJ1-5; D may be TRBD1 (5 bases). Germline CDR1 reads MNHEY; CDR2 reads SVGAGI. The CDR3 is 14 residues long. V was trimmed by 6 bases and J by 4 bases, leaving 13 bases between them. The CDR3 here is CASSLQDGNQPQHF. CDR3 coding DNA: TGTGCCAGCAGCTTACAGGACGGAAATCAGCCCCAGCATTTT.